This entry lists 21 T cell receptor beta chains sequenced from one sample in a study of blood T cells in healthy people across ages. Together with a sample-barcoded 5' primer, a J-beta primer mix was included in a second PCR lasting about 6 to 11 cycles. TCRdb redid the calling of the 5' RACE reads with MiXCR, one entry per CDR3 protein. The sample consists of fewer than 2 million distinct CDR3 sequences, around 40% of them appearing once. The sequencing sample was made of blood. These receptors all come from a human donor in good health.

Only a few counts were recorded for this clonotype. This sequence joins TRBV7-9 and TRBJ2-3; TRBD2 agrees at 10 bases. Trimming removed 3 bases from V and 8 bases from J; junction bases left unmatched: 5. The germline gives CDR1 SEHNR, CDR2 FQNEAQ (reference sequence). This CDR3 has 14 amino acids. The CDR3 loop is CASSFGLAEPTQYF. The CDR3 DNA reads as TGTGCCAGCAGCTTCGGACTAGCGGAACCTACGCAGTATTTT.

This clonotype was picked up a small number of times. The chain links TRBV6-6 to TRBJ2-1; 7 positions agree with TRBD2. Germline loops: CDR1 MNHNY, CDR2 SVGAGI (reference sequence). CDR3 length: 15 residues. V lost 5 bases to trimming and J lost 4 bases; unmatched junction nucleotides: 8. The CDR3 DNA reads as TGTGCCAGCAGTGCCCCCGGGACTACGTACAATGAGCAGTTCTTC. Amino acid sequence: CASSAPGTTYNEQFF.

The V gene is TRBV7-8, the J gene TRBJ2-2; D call uncertain. This CDR3 comprises 16 residues. Trimming cost V 1 base and J 5 bases, with 14 bases left between them. Germline V gene data show CDR1 as SGHVS and CDR2 as FQNEAQ. The CDR3 nucleotides are TGTGCCAGCAGCTTAGGAGGTCTCCCCGGTACCGGGGAGCTGTTTTTT. Its translation is CASSLGGLPGTGELFF.

A few counts support this clonotype. The chain carries TRBV6-4 and TRBJ2-3; TRBD1 agrees at 8 bases. Germline CDR1 is MRHNA and CDR2 is SNTAGT. The CDR3 is 16 amino acids. J lost 3 bases, V lost 5 bases, and 10 bases had no gene match. In nucleotides, the CDR3 is TGTGCCAGCAGTCCCGGGACAGGAGTCCCAACAGATACGCAGTATTTT. As protein: CASSPGTGVPTDTQYF.

Of note for this clonotype: With a much larger clone just one base away, this may be a read error. CDR3 in amino acids: CASSLPANGGAGTKNIQYF. CDR3 DNA sequence: TGCGCCAGCAGCTTGCCGGCTAACGGGGGGGCCGGGACCAAAAACATTCAGTACTTC. The chain carries TRBV5-1 and TRBJ2-4; TRBD2 aligns across 8 bases. After removal of 1 base from V and 2 bases from J, the junction contained 14 bases not matched to a gene. The CDR3 runs 19 residues. Germline V lookup: CDR1 SGHRS, CDR2 YFSETQ.

The chain employs TRBV6-5 and TRBJ1-5; D call uncertain. Per germline, CDR1 MNHEY and CDR2 SVGAGI. V lost 2 bases, J lost 10 bases, and 12 bases lay in between. CDR3 length: 13 amino acids. CDR3 sequence (DNA): TGTGCCAGCAGTTACGAGGTGGGATATCCCCAGCATTTT. Translated: CASSYEVGYPQHF.

The chain is built from TRBV10-3 and TRBJ2-1; 7 nucleotides align to TRBD1. The trim removed 2 bases at V and 5 bases at J, leaving 12 bases unmatched. This CDR3 is built from 17 residues. CDR1 is ENHRY and CDR2 is SYGVKD in the germline V gene. CDR3 in amino acids: CAISEPDSGTENNEQFF. As DNA, the CDR3 is TGTGCCATCAGTGAGCCAGACTCCGGGACAGAAAACAATGAGCAGTTCTTC.

This chain joins TRBV4-2 and TRBJ2-1; 8 bases match TRBD2. The CDR3 is 16 amino acids. CDR1 and CDR2 (germline): LGHNA, YNFKEQ. Trimming took 5 bases from V and 9 from J; bases not matched to a gene: 15. Written as DNA, the CDR3 is TGTGCCAGCAGCGTATCGGGAGGGCCGGGGCAAATTGAGCAGTTCTTC. Amino acids: CASSVSGGPGQIEQFF.

This chain uses TRBV20-1 with TRBJ2-7; no clear D. The CDR3 contains 12 residues. The germline CDR1 and CDR2 sequences are DFQATT and SNEGSKA (reference sequence). V shed 1 base and J shed 3 bases, with 7 bases lying between them. The CDR3 loop reads CSARAVIYEQYF. CDR3 coding DNA: TGCAGTGCTAGAGCCGTCATCTACGAGCAGTACTTC.

A word on this clonotype: Possible read error: a much larger clone is one base away. J is TRBJ2-4 and V is TRBV6-2 or TRBV6-3; D gene unclear. The CDR3 loop spans 12 amino acids. Trimming cost V 5 bases and J 13 bases, with 15 bases left between them. Germline V lookup: CDR1 MNHEY, CDR2 SVGEGT. The CDR3 DNA sequence: TGTGCCAGCAGTACAGTTTTCAATGAGCAGTACTTC. Amino acids: CASSTVFNEQYF.

This clonotype has more than one count but fewer than ten. Here the CDR3 reads CASHPAILSYEQYF. The CDR3 DNA reads TGTGCCAGCCACCCAGCGATTTTGTCCTACGAGCAGTACTTC. The chain recombines TRBV28 with TRBJ2-7; D not resolved. Germline V gives CDR1 MDHEN, CDR2 SYDVKM. Trimming cost V 8 bases and J 1 base, with 15 bases left between them. This CDR3 is built from 14 residues. Full variable domain (missing parts from reference TRBV28 and TRBJ2-7): DVKVTQSSRYLVKRTGEKVFLECVQDMDHENMFWYRQDPGLGLRLIYFSYDVKMKEKGDIPEGYSVSREKKERFSLILESASTNQTSMYLCASHPAILSYEQYFGPGTRLTVT.

The V and J genes are TRBV29-1 and TRBJ1-2, with D tentatively TRBD1 (6 bases). The CDR3 length is 14 residues. The germline CDR1 and CDR2 sequences are SQVTM and ANQGSEA. V was cut by 4 bases and J by 8 bases, with 20 bases left in between. CDR3 region: CSVGARSTGNGYTF. The CDR3 DNA reads as TGCAGCGTTGGGGCCAGGAGCACAGGGAACGGCTACACCTTC.

The sample holds a few counts of this clonotype. The gene calls are TRBV7-2 and TRBJ2-1, with D unclear. Germline V gene data show CDR1 as SGHTA and CDR2 as FQGNSA. V lost 5 bases and J lost 2, with 10 bases in between. The CDR3 has 14 amino acids. The CDR3 here is CASSTLGPYNEQFF. CDR3 DNA: TGTGCCAGCAGCACCCTCGGACCCTACAATGAGCAGTTCTTC.

The chain couples TRBV5-1 to TRBJ2-7; D possibly corresponds to TRBD1 (6 bases). The germline gives CDR1 SGHRS, CDR2 YFSETQ. Between the trimmed V and J ends, which lost 3 bases and 0 bases, there was a span of 10 bases. The CDR3 has 14 residues. The CDR3, as DNA: TGCGCCAGCAGCTGGACGGACAGCTCCTACGAGCAGTACTTC. This translates into CASSWTDSSYEQYF.

Comment on this clonotype: A read error may account for a junction end that differs from germline. This rearrangement joins TRBV12-3 or TRBV12-4 to TRBJ2-2; tentative D call: TRBD2 (6 bases). The CDR3 extends over 14 amino acids. CDR3 in amino acids: CASSGQGDTGELFF. The CDR3 nucleotides are TGCGCCAGCAGCGGGCAGGGTGACACCGGGGAGCTGTTTTTT.

The V gene is TRBV12-3 or TRBV12-4, the J gene TRBJ2-4; tentatively, D is TRBD1 or TRBD2 (5 bases each). The DNA end is a closer match to TRBJ2-7, so the J assignment may be wrong. The CDR3 length is 15 residues. The CDR3 nucleotides are TGTGCCAGCAGCAATAGGGACCGTCTAACCTACGAGCAGTACTTC. This sequence encodes CASSNRDRLTYEQYF.

The chain uses TRBV15 and TRBJ2-4; the D gene could be TRBD1 or TRBD2 (5 bases each). The J call may be incorrect, as the DNA end agrees better with TRBJ2-7. The CDR3 has 15 amino acids. The germline V gene encodes CDR1 LNHNV and CDR2 YYDKDF (reference sequence). In DNA, the CDR3 is TGTGCCACTGCGAAGCCCCGGGGCCTCCTCTACGAGCAGTACTTC. It yields the protein CATAKPRGLLYEQYF.

This clonotype has just one count. The final CDR3 position lacks the conserved phenylalanine or tryptophan, pointing to a likely read error. The gene calls are TRBV24-1 and TRBJ2-1; tentatively, D is TRBD1 or TRBD2 (5 bases each). Germline lookup yields CDR1 KGHDR and CDR2 SFDVKD. This CDR3 spans 16 amino acids. Trimming removed 5 bases from V and 9 bases from J, with 22 bases in between. The CDR3 here is CATSVAHRDGRPEQFC. As DNA, the CDR3 is TGTGCCACCAGTGTCGCCCACCGGGACGGACGGCCTGAGCAGTTCTGC.

The rearrangement links TRBV7-9 to TRBJ2-3; TRBD1 matches at 8 bases. Germline V gene data show CDR1 as SEHNR and CDR2 as FQNEAQ (reference sequence). There are 16 residues in the CDR3. The V segment lost 2 bases and the J segment 1 base; nucleotides outside the gene matches: 5. The CDR3, as DNA: TGTGCCAGCAGCTTAAATCAGGACAGGGGCACAGATACGCAGTATTTT. Translated, it gives CASSLNQDRGTDTQYF.

V usage is TRBV20-1 and J usage is TRBJ1-2, with D unclear. With 6 bases removed from V and 3 bases from J, the gap between germline ends came to 23 bases. The CDR3 has 16 amino acids. CDR1 is DFQATT, CDR2 SNEGSKA, per germline (reference sequence). CDR3 DNA sequence: TGCAGTGCCCGGGCCGGTGGATCGGAAGGCTACTATGGCTACACCTTC. Its protein is CSARAGGSEGYYGYTF.

Details on this clonotype: Mismatch with germline at one junction end may stem from a read error. The gene calls are TRBV11-2 and TRBJ1-1, with 7 bases matching TRBD1. CDR3 size: 16 residues. In germline, CDR1 is SGHAT, CDR2 FQNNGV. Written as DNA, the CDR3 is TGTGTCAGCAGCCTACTTTTGGGGCAGGGGGTCACTGAAGCTTTCTTT. This translates into CVSSLLLGQGVTEAFF.